This T cell receptor beta chain was recorded in a study of T-cell reconstitution after alpha-beta-depleted transplantation in children. Findings and limits, study-wide: Surviving recipient T cells and thymic progenitors accounted for the high day-60 TCRbeta diversity observed in some patients. T-cell numbers and diversity, one year after transplant, stemmed largely from T cells that were newly produced. Several hundred graft clones that had expanded were reportedly the source of alpha-beta T cells about two months after transplant.

Unique molecular identifiers tagged the TCRbeta library. TCRdb fed the PCR reads into MiXCR, producing one record per CDR3 protein. The sample contains 55,000 to 70,000 distinct CDR3 sequences, approximately 11% of which appear only once. This clonotype was picked up a small number of times. Its antigen is unidentified. V shed 2 bases and J shed 0 bases, with 8 bases lying between them. Germline V gene data show CDR1 as GTSNPN and CDR2 as SVGIG (reference sequence). The CDR3 extends over 13 amino acids. This chain connects TRBV30 to TRBJ2-7, with unresolved D. This receptor was obtained from a boy aged 5-17 years with acute myeloid leukemia, due to receive a stem cell transplant. The sequencing used PBMCs, collected before TCRalphabeta/CD19-depleted stem cell transplant. The CDR3 sequence is CAWSSSNSYEQYF. In DNA, the CDR3 is TGTGCCTGGAGTAGCAGTAACTCCTACGAGCAGTACTTC.